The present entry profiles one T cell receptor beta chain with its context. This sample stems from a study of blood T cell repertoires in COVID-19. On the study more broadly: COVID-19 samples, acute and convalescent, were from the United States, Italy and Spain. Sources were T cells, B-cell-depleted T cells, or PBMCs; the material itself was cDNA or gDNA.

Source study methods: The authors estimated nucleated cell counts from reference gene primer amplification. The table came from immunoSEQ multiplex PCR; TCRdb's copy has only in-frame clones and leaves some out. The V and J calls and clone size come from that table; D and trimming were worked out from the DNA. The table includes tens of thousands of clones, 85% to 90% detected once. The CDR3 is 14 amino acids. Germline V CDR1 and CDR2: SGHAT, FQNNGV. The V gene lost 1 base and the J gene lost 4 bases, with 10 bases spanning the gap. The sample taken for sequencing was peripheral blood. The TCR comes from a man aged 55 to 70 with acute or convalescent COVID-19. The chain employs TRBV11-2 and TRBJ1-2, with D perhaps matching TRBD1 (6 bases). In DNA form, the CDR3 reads TGTGCCAGCAGCTTAGCGGACAGATCCTATGGCTACACCTTC. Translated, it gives CASSLADRSYGYTF.